The TCR beta chain under discussion was sequenced for a study of blood T cell repertoires in COVID-19. Trimming removed 0 bases from V and 3 bases from J; junction bases left unmatched: 2. The germline gives CDR1 SGDLS, CDR2 YYNGEE. The CDR3 has 14 amino acids. Authors' analysis steps: How many nucleated cells were present was estimated from reference gene primer amplification. Some clones are missing from TCRdb's copy, which holds only in-frame ones; the method was immunoSEQ multiplex PCR. The V and J calls and clone size were taken over from that table, and D and trimming were inferred from the DNA. The sample includes over 100,000 clones, roughly 91% of them seen just once. Seattle's enrolled individuals joined amid active infection and were then monitored longitudinally.

Sequenced sample: peripheral blood. J is TRBJ1-2 and V is TRBV9; 7 nucleotides match TRBD1. The origin of this receptor is a man in his 60s with COVID-19, enrolled during active disease. CDR3 DNA: TGTGCCAGCAGCGTAGACAGGGGAGACTATGGCTACACCTTC. This codes for CASSVDRGDYGYTF.